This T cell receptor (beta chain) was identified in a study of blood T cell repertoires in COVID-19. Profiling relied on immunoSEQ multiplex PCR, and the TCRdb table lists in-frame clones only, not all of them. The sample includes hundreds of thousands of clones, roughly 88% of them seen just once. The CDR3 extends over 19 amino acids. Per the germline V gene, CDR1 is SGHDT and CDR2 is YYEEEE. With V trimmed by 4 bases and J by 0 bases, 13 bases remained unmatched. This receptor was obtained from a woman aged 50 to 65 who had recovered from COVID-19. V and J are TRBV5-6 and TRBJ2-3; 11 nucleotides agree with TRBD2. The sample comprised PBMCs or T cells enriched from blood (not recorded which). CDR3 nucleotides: TGTGCCAGCAGCCCTCGAACTAGCGGGAGCCCCACTAGCACAGATACGCAGTATTTT. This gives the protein CASSPRTSGSPTSTDTQYF.